The rows below give T cell receptor beta chains drawn from one sample of a study of cytomegalovirus exposure and HLA in healthy donors. Clones were sequenced by immunoSEQ multiplex PCR, and TCRdb holds only the in-frame ones, with some missing. The sample has about 100,000 clones, around 75% seen once; the top ten hold about 10%. Sequenced sample: PBMCs. The receptor source for this set is a man aged 50-60 years in good health and CMV-seronegative. The CDR3 runs from the conserved cysteine through the conserved F or W. D genes are given only for firm matches. Not all rows give a size; the values are once, few, many and, for expanded clones, a class.

J: TRBJ1-1
D: .
size: few
V: TRBV2
CDR3: CASTALNTEAFF
DNA: TGTGCCAGTACAGCACTGAACACTGAAGCTTTCTTT

J: TRBJ2-1
D: .
size: .
V: TRBV28
CDR3: CASSSTGTPLWGIF
DNA: TGTGCCAGCAGTAGTACCGGGACACCCCTTTGGGGGATCTTC

J: TRBJ2-3
D: TRBD2
size: once
V: TRBV4-1
CDR3: CASSRNRDYLTDTQYF
DNA: TGCGCCAGCAGCCGGAACCGGGACTACCTAACAGATACGCAGTATTTT

J: TRBJ2-1
D: TRBD2
size: .
V: TRBV28
CDR3: CASSLLAGAYNEQFF
DNA: TGTGCCAGCAGTTTATTGGCGGGAGCCTATAATGAGCAGTTCTTC

J: TRBJ1-2
D: .
size: .
V: TRBV14
CDR3: CASSQDSLYGYTF
DNA: TGTGCCAGCAGCCAAGACAGTCTCTATGGCTACACCTTC

J: TRBJ1-2
D: .
size: .
V: TRBV18
CDR3: CASSSGGANYGYTF
DNA: TGTGCCAGCTCATCGGGCGGGGCCAACTATGGCTACACCTTC

J: TRBJ1-1
D: .
size: .
V: TRBV6-1
CDR3: CASSPPQGSTEAFF
DNA: TGTGCCAGCAGTCCCCCCCAGGGGAGCACTGAAGCTTTCTTT

J: TRBJ2-6
D: .
size: .
V: TRBV28
CDR3: CASSFLAASGANVLTF
DNA: TGTGCCAGCAGTTTTCTAGCAGCCTCTGGGGCCAACGTCCTGACTTTC

J: TRBJ1-1
D: .
size: once
V: TRBV30
CDR3: CAWNGGGNTEAFF
DNA: TGTGCCTGGAATGGGGGGGGGAACACTGAAGCTTTCTTT

J: TRBJ2-3
D: TRBD2
size: .
V: TRBV15
CDR3: CATSRTGTSSSLFDTQYF
DNA: TGTGCCACCAGCAGAACCGGGACTAGCTCTTCGCTGTTTGATACGCAGTATTTT

J: TRBJ2-1
D: .
size: few
V: TRBV5-1
CDR3: CASRGFILAGGSSSYNEQFF
DNA: TGCGCCAGCAGGGGTTTTATACTAGCTGGGGGTTCCAGCTCCTACAATGAGCAGTTCTTC

J: TRBJ1-3
D: .
size: .
V: TRBV19
CDR3: CASIKRASGSGNTIYF
DNA: TGTGCCAGTATCAAGAGGGCCAGCGGCTCTGGAAACACCATATATTTT

J: TRBJ2-1
D: .
size: .
V: TRBV11-2
CDR3: CASSPPSYNEQFF
DNA: TGTGCCAGCAGCCCTCCTTCCTACAATGAGCAGTTCTTC

J: TRBJ2-7
D: TRBD2
size: .
V: TRBV15
CDR3: CATSRGGTSPNYEQYF
DNA: TGTGCCACCAGCAGAGGAGGGACTAGCCCCAACTACGAGCAGTACTTC

J: TRBJ1-1
D: .
size: few
V: TRBV7-3
CDR3: CASSYTGSTEAFF
DNA: TGTGCCAGCAGCTACACAGGGAGCACTGAAGCTTTCTTT

J: TRBJ2-3
D: .
size: .
V: TRBV4-1
CDR3: CASSQGKGRRADTQYF
DNA: TGCGCCAGCAGCCAAGGGAAGGGAAGGAGGGCAGATACGCAGTATTTT

J: TRBJ2-5
D: .
size: .
V: TRBV5-1
CDR3: CASSLASETQYF
DNA: TGCGCCAGCAGCTTGGCTTCCGAGACCCAGTACTTC

J: TRBJ1-4
D: .
size: .
V: TRBV6-5
CDR3: CASSRNGGVGEKLFF
DNA: TGTGCCAGCAGTCGAAACGGGGGTGTTGGTGAAAAACTGTTTTTT